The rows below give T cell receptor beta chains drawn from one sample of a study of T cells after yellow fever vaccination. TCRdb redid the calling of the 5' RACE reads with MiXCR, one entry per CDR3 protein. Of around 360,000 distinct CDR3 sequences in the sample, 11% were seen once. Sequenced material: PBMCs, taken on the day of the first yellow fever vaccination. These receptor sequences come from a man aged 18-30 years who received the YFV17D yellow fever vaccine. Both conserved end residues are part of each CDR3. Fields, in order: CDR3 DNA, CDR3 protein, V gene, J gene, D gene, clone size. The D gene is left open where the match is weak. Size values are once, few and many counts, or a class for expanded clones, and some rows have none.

CDR3 DNA: TGTGCCAGTAGTGCGTGGGGTACAGATACGCAGTATTTT
CDR3 protein: CASSAWGTDTQYF
V gene: TRBV19
J gene: TRBJ2-3
D gene: NA
clone size: NA

CDR3 DNA: TGTGCCAGCAGCCCGCCGGGGACAGGGGGCAGGATCGTACAGTTCTTC
CDR3 protein: CASSPPGTGGRIVQFF
V gene: TRBV11-2
J gene: TRBJ2-1
D gene: TRBD1
clone size: few

CDR3 DNA: TGCGCCAGCAGCTTGGAATCAGGGAGTGAGCAGTACTTC
CDR3 protein: CASSLESGSEQYF
V gene: TRBV5-1
J gene: TRBJ2-7
D gene: NA
clone size: few

CDR3 DNA: TGTGCCAGCAGCCAACCCTCCCGGACTAGCGGGGGCACAGATACGCAGTATTTT
CDR3 protein: CASSQPSRTSGGTDTQYF
V gene: TRBV6-1
J gene: TRBJ2-3
D gene: TRBD2
clone size: few

CDR3 DNA: TGTGCCAGCAGTTACTCGATGCGGGACAGCATTGTTCCAGAGACCCAGTACTTC
CDR3 protein: CASSYSMRDSIVPETQYF
V gene: TRBV6-2/TRBV6-3
J gene: TRBJ2-5
D gene: NA
clone size: NA

CDR3 DNA: TGCAGTCCTTCGATCAAGATGAACACTGAAGCTTTCTTT
CDR3 protein: CSPSIKMNTEAFF
V gene: TRBV20-1
J gene: TRBJ1-1
D gene: NA
clone size: few

CDR3 DNA: TGTGCCAGCAGCTTTGGGGAGCAGCCCCAGCATTTT
CDR3 protein: CASSFGEQPQHF
V gene: TRBV7-9
J gene: TRBJ1-5
D gene: NA
clone size: many

CDR3 DNA: TGTGCCAGCAGCCTAAACACGGCTGGACAGTTCTTC
CDR3 protein: CASSLNTAGQFF
V gene: TRBV7-8
J gene: TRBJ2-1
D gene: NA
clone size: few

CDR3 DNA: TGTGCCAGCAGCCTGAGGGCGGGCGGAGAGACCCAGTACTTC
CDR3 protein: CASSLRAGGETQYF
V gene: TRBV14
J gene: TRBJ2-5
D gene: NA
clone size: many

CDR3 DNA: TGTGCCAGCAGTTACTCGATCGGTAGCGGGCTGTCAGATACGCAGTATTTT
CDR3 protein: CASSYSIGSGLSDTQYF
V gene: TRBV6-5
J gene: TRBJ2-3
D gene: TRBD2
clone size: once

CDR3 DNA: TGTGCCAGCAGTGCCCACAGGGATTCCGGGGAGCTGTTTTTT
CDR3 protein: CASSAHRDSGELFF
V gene: TRBV12-3/TRBV12-4
J gene: TRBJ2-2
D gene: NA
clone size: few

CDR3 DNA: TGTGCCACAATAGCCGGGACTAGTAAGACCCAGTACTTC
CDR3 protein: CATIAGTSKTQYF
V gene: TRBV28
J gene: TRBJ2-5
D gene: TRBD2
clone size: NA

CDR3 DNA: TGTGCCAGCAGCTTAACCCCCAATCAGCCCCAGCATTTT
CDR3 protein: CASSLTPNQPQHF
V gene: TRBV7-3
J gene: TRBJ1-5
D gene: NA
clone size: NA

CDR3 DNA: TGTGCCAGCAGCCAAGATGTCCTGAGCAGGGGGTTGGACAATGAGCAGTTCTTC
CDR3 protein: CASSQDVLSRGLDNEQFF
V gene: TRBV4-2
J gene: TRBJ2-1
D gene: TRBD1
clone size: NA

CDR3 DNA: TGTGCCAGCAGCACCTTACAGGGGAGCCAAGAGACCCAGTACTTC
CDR3 protein: CASSTLQGSQETQYF
V gene: TRBV5-4
J gene: TRBJ2-5
D gene: TRBD1
clone size: few

CDR3 DNA: TGTGCCACCAGCGGTGGTTCCCGGGACAGGGGCTACAATGAGCAGTTCTTC
CDR3 protein: CATSGGSRDRGYNEQFF
V gene: TRBV15
J gene: TRBJ2-1
D gene: TRBD1
clone size: NA

CDR3 DNA: TGTGCCAGCAGTGACTTTGCGGGGGAGGATACGCAGTATTTT
CDR3 protein: CASSDFAGEDTQYF
V gene: TRBV2
J gene: TRBJ2-3
D gene: TRBD2
clone size: few

CDR3 DNA: TGTGCCAGCAGCCAAGGCCCACGAGTTGGCGGGGGGAATGAGCAGTTCTTC
CDR3 protein: CASSQGPRVGGGNEQFF
V gene: TRBV4-2
J gene: TRBJ2-1
D gene: TRBD2
clone size: few

CDR3 DNA: TGTGCCAGCAGTTACCGGAGAGACAGGGATACGCAGTATTTT
CDR3 protein: CASSYRRDRDTQYF
V gene: TRBV6-5
J gene: TRBJ2-3
D gene: NA
clone size: NA

CDR3 DNA: TGCAGTGCTAGGCCCGACGCGGCGTTCTACGAGCAGTACTTC
CDR3 protein: CSARPDAAFYEQYF
V gene: TRBV20-1
J gene: TRBJ2-7
D gene: NA
clone size: NA

CDR3 DNA: TGCAGTGCTATTATTAACTATGGCTACACCTTC
CDR3 protein: CSAIINYGYTF
V gene: TRBV20-1
J gene: TRBJ1-2
D gene: NA
clone size: many

CDR3 DNA: TGCGCCAGCAGCGAAACGGCGGGGGCGGGAACAGATACGCAGTATTTT
CDR3 protein: CASSETAGAGTDTQYF
V gene: TRBV4-1
J gene: TRBJ2-3
D gene: NA
clone size: few

CDR3 DNA: TGTGCCAGCAGCGTGTCTGTGAACACTGAAGCTTTCTTT
CDR3 protein: CASSVSVNTEAFF
V gene: TRBV9
J gene: TRBJ1-1
D gene: NA
clone size: many

CDR3 DNA: TGTGCCAGCAGCTCCCAGACTAGCGGGGGTTTCAATGAGCAGTTCTTC
CDR3 protein: CASSSQTSGGFNEQFF
V gene: TRBV7-6
J gene: TRBJ2-1
D gene: TRBD2
clone size: NA

CDR3 DNA: TGTGCCAGCAGTTTAAAACCGCAAAGCTCCTACGAGCAGTACTTC
CDR3 protein: CASSLKPQSSYEQYF
V gene: TRBV27
J gene: TRBJ2-7
D gene: NA
clone size: many

CDR3 DNA: TGTGCCAGCAGTGGGACAGAGCCATATGGCTACACCTTC
CDR3 protein: CASSGTEPYGYTF
V gene: TRBV7-8
J gene: TRBJ1-2
D gene: TRBD1
clone size: NA

CDR3 DNA: TGTGCCAGTAGTCCTTCCCGGGACAGAGACAATGAGCAGTTCTTC
CDR3 protein: CASSPSRDRDNEQFF
V gene: TRBV19
J gene: TRBJ2-1
D gene: TRBD1
clone size: NA

CDR3 DNA: TGTGCCAGCAACCAGAGACTCACTGACTCCTATAATTCACCCCTCCACTTT
CDR3 protein: CASNQRLTDSYNSPLHF
V gene: TRBV28
J gene: TRBJ1-6
D gene: NA
clone size: NA

CDR3 DNA: TGTGCCAGCAGCTTCGGGACTAGCGGGGGGGGCCGGGATACGCAGTATTTT
CDR3 protein: CASSFGTSGGGRDTQYF
V gene: TRBV7-3
J gene: TRBJ2-3
D gene: TRBD2
clone size: few

CDR3 DNA: TGCAGTGCTAGAGATCGGCCTAGCGGGGGGTTGAGCTCCTACAATGAGCAGTTCTTC
CDR3 protein: CSARDRPSGGLSSYNEQFF
V gene: TRBV20-1
J gene: TRBJ2-1
D gene: TRBD2
clone size: NA

CDR3 DNA: TGTGCCAGCAGTGAAGCCCCGTCTAGCGGGAGATACAATGAGCAGTTCTTC
CDR3 protein: CASSEAPSSGRYNEQFF
V gene: TRBV6-1
J gene: TRBJ2-1
D gene: TRBD2
clone size: NA

CDR3 DNA: TGCGCCAGCAGGACGCCGGGACAGCGGAACACTGAAGCTTTCTTT
CDR3 protein: CASRTPGQRNTEAFF
V gene: TRBV4-1
J gene: TRBJ1-1
D gene: TRBD1
clone size: NA

CDR3 DNA: TGCGCCAGCAGTCGGGGACCTCTTAACTCTGGAAACACCATATATTTT
CDR3 protein: CASSRGPLNSGNTIYF
V gene: TRBV4-1
J gene: TRBJ1-3
D gene: NA
clone size: few

CDR3 DNA: TGTGCCAGCAGCCCCTTAACCCAGCGGGGGTTCACCGGGGAGCTGTTTTTT
CDR3 protein: CASSPLTQRGFTGELFF
V gene: TRBV5-6
J gene: TRBJ2-2
D gene: TRBD2
clone size: NA

CDR3 DNA: TGCAGCGTTGAAGTGTGGCAGGGGGCCGCGACAGATACGCAGTATTTT
CDR3 protein: CSVEVWQGAATDTQYF
V gene: TRBV29-1
J gene: TRBJ2-3
D gene: TRBD1
clone size: many

CDR3 DNA: TGTGCCAGCAGCCAAGAAGGCGGGCTAGCAAATTTCAATGAGCAGTTCTTC
CDR3 protein: CASSQEGGLANFNEQFF
V gene: TRBV4-2
J gene: TRBJ2-1
D gene: NA
clone size: many

CDR3 DNA: TGTGCCAGCAGCGTCGAGCAGGGTAGTACACCCCTCCACTTT
CDR3 protein: CASSVEQGSTPLHF
V gene: TRBV9
J gene: TRBJ1-6
D gene: NA
clone size: few

CDR3 DNA: TGTGCCATCAGTGGGGAGGGGACAGGGTCCCATGAGCAGTTCTTC
CDR3 protein: CAISGEGTGSHEQFF
V gene: TRBV10-3
J gene: TRBJ2-1
D gene: TRBD1
clone size: NA

CDR3 DNA: TGTGCCAGCAGCTTAGAGGGGTCATTAATCCATACGCAGTATTTT
CDR3 protein: CASSLEGSLIHTQYF
V gene: TRBV7-9
J gene: TRBJ2-3
D gene: NA
clone size: few

CDR3 DNA: TGCGCCAGCAGCCACGGGCGTCGAGGCACTTCTAACTATGGCTACACCTTC
CDR3 protein: CASSHGRRGTSNYGYTF
V gene: TRBV4-1
J gene: TRBJ1-2
D gene: NA
clone size: few

CDR3 DNA: TGTGCCAGCTCTAACAACCAGCCGGGGAACACCGGGGAGCTGTTTTTT
CDR3 protein: CASSNNQPGNTGELFF
V gene: TRBV18
J gene: TRBJ2-2
D gene: NA
clone size: NA

CDR3 DNA: TGTGCCAGCAGTTTTGAGGGGATGGCTGAAGCTTTCTTT
CDR3 protein: CASSFEGMAEAFF
V gene: TRBV27
J gene: TRBJ1-1
D gene: NA
clone size: NA

CDR3 DNA: TGTGCCAGCAGTTACTCGACGTACATCAGAGAAAAACTGTTTTTT
CDR3 protein: CASSYSTYIREKLFF
V gene: TRBV6-5
J gene: TRBJ1-4
D gene: NA
clone size: NA

CDR3 DNA: TGTGCCAGCAGTTATTTTGACTACGGGACCATTACCAATGAGCAGTTCTTC
CDR3 protein: CASSYFDYGTITNEQFF
V gene: TRBV6-2/TRBV6-3
J gene: TRBJ2-1
D gene: NA
clone size: few

CDR3 DNA: TGCGCCAGCCGCCGGGGACAGGAAGACTATGGCTACACCTTC
CDR3 protein: CASRRGQEDYGYTF
V gene: TRBV5-1
J gene: TRBJ1-2
D gene: TRBD1
clone size: NA

CDR3 DNA: TGTGCCAGCAGCTTAGTTTGGCTAGCGGGGGGGACTAGCACAGATACGCAGTATTTT
CDR3 protein: CASSLVWLAGGTSTDTQYF
V gene: TRBV11-2
J gene: TRBJ2-3
D gene: TRBD2
clone size: few